The 2 T cell receptor beta chains below all came from one sample that was sequenced in a study of Graves' ophthalmopathy and Graves' hyperthyroidism. From RNA, the CDR3 regions of TCR beta chains were amplified and sequenced. A first-round RT-PCR used HTBI primers, followed by a second-round multiplex PCR. TCRdb used MiXCR to reprocess the multiplex PCR reads, holding one entry per CDR3 protein. This table holds about 500,000 distinct CDR3 sequences, 39% found once. Sequencing input: peripheral blood or thyroid tissue (not recorded which). The receptors stem from an adult man with Graves' hyperthyroidism.

V and J are TRBV7-9 and TRBJ2-7; 8 bases are shared with TRBD1. The trim removed 5 bases at V and 3 bases at J, leaving 12 bases unmatched. This CDR3 contains 16 residues. Germline-derived CDR1 and CDR2 are SEHNR and FQNEAQ (reference sequence). In DNA form, the CDR3 reads TGTGCCAGCAGCCCCTCTAGTGGGACAGGTGTCTACGAGCAGTACTTC. Translated, it gives CASSPSSGTGVYEQYF.

This clonotype was seen at least ten times. The J gene is TRBJ2-6, the V gene TRBV3-1, with a possible D match to TRBD2 (6 bases). Germline CDR1 LGHDT, CDR2 YNNKEL (reference sequence). The CDR3 length is 16 residues. V lost 0 bases to trimming and J lost 9 bases, with 15 bases between them. CDR3 region: CASSQDLGGAGNVLTF. The CDR3 DNA reads as TGTGCCAGCAGCCAAGATCTAGGAGGGGCAGGCAACGTCCTGACTTTC.